This T cell receptor (beta chain) stems from a study of blood T cell repertoires in COVID-19. The count of this clone is one. Method: immunoSEQ multiplex PCR; TCRdb's copy keeps in-frame clones and lacks some. The repertoire holds around 38,000 clones, with around 90% as singletons. V was pared by 9 bases and J by 4 bases, with 6 bases of the junction left unmatched. Germline CDR1 reads SGHRS; CDR2 reads YFSETQ. The CDR3 is made up of 13 amino acids. The V and J genes are TRBV5-1 and TRBJ1-1; TRBD1 matches at 10 bases. Sequencing input: peripheral blood. The TCR originated in a man aged 55-75 years with COVID-19, enrolled during active disease. This CDR3 is CATRGQGFTEAFF. The CDR3 nucleotides are TGCGCCACTAGGGGACAGGGGTTCACTGAAGCTTTCTTT.